The clone carrying this T cell receptor beta chain was observed a handful of times. The record originates from a study of blood T cell repertoires in COVID-19. This table comes from immunoSEQ multiplex PCR, and its TCRdb copy is limited to in-frame clones, with some not included. The table records about 58,000 clones, 89% of them present only once. Germline CDR1 is SGHNT and CDR2 is YYREEE (reference sequence). The CDR3 sequence is 14 residues long. V lost 4 bases and J lost 3; bases outside the gene matches: 7. The source of this sequence is a woman aged 60-75 years with active COVID-19. The V and J genes are TRBV5-4 and TRBJ2-7, with 7 bases aligning to TRBD2. The specimen sequenced was peripheral blood. The CDR3 protein is CASSTAGGGYEQYF. In DNA form, the CDR3 reads TGTGCCAGCAGCACGGCGGGCGGGGGCTACGAGCAGTACTTC.